The 5 T cell receptor beta chains in this list originate from one sample, sequenced in a study of blood T cell repertoires in COVID-19. Here immunoSEQ multiplex PCR was the method, and the copy in TCRdb shows in-frame clones only, minus some. The data contain 130,000 or so clones, 85% to 90% of them singletons. Sequenced material: peripheral blood. Receptors were obtained from a woman aged 55-69 years with acute or convalescent COVID-19.

The gene calls are TRBV9 and TRBJ2-3; a possible D gene is TRBD1 (6 bases). CDR1 is SGDLS and CDR2 is YYNGEE in the germline V gene. This CDR3 spans 15 amino acids. V gave up 1 base and J gave up 5 bases, with 14 bases separating them. CDR3 coding DNA: TGTGCCAGCAGCGTATGGGCAGGGGATTTAGATACGCAGTATTTT. This translates into CASSVWAGDLDTQYF.

The rearrangement uses TRBV7-8 and TRBJ1-1; TRBD1 aligns across 9 bases. The germline V gene encodes CDR1 SGHVS and CDR2 FQNEAQ. This CDR3 spans 14 amino acids. Trimming took 5 bases from V and 2 from J; bases not matched to a gene: 3. CDR3 nucleotide sequence: TGTGCCAGCAGCGGACAGGGGATAAACACTGAAGCTTTCTTT. Its translation: CASSGQGINTEAFF.

This chain joins TRBV6-5 and TRBJ2-7, with 9 bases lining up with TRBD1. Germline trimming cut 2 bases from V and 4 bases from J; bases unmatched to any gene: 9. CDR1 MNHEY and CDR2 SVGAGI come from the germline V gene. The length of the CDR3 is 16 residues. This chain's CDR3 is CASSYGGFGTGYEQYF. In nucleotides, the CDR3 is TGTGCCAGCAGTTACGGGGGGTTTGGGACAGGGTACGAGCAGTACTTC.

This chain connects TRBV6-5 to TRBJ1-1; D gene unclear. In germline, CDR1 is MNHEY, CDR2 SVGAGI. This CDR3 is built from 14 residues. V shed 1 base and J shed 0 bases, with 6 bases lying between them. CDR3 in amino acids: CASSYYSMNTEAFF. The CDR3 region has the DNA TGTGCCAGCAGTTACTACAGCATGAACACTGAAGCTTTCTTT.

The rearrangement uses TRBV12-3 or TRBV12-4 and TRBJ1-5, with D maybe TRBD1 (5 bases). With 3 bases removed from V and 7 bases from J, the gap between germline ends came to 7 bases. CDR3 size: 12 residues. CDR3 coding DNA: TGTGCCAGCAGTTTCGGGGGACAGCCCCAGCATTTT. This encodes CASSFGGQPQHF.